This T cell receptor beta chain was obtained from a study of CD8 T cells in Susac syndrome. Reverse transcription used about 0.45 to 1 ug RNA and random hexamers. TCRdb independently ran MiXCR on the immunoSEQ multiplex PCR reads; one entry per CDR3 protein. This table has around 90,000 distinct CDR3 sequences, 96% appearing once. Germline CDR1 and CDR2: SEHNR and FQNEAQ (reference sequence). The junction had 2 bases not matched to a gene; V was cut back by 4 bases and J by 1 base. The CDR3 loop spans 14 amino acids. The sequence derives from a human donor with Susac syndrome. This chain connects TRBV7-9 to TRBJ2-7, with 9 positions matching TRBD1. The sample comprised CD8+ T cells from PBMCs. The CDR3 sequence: CASSSGTGSYEQYF. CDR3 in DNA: TGTGCCAGCAGCTCCGGGACAGGGTCCTACGAGCAGTACTTC.